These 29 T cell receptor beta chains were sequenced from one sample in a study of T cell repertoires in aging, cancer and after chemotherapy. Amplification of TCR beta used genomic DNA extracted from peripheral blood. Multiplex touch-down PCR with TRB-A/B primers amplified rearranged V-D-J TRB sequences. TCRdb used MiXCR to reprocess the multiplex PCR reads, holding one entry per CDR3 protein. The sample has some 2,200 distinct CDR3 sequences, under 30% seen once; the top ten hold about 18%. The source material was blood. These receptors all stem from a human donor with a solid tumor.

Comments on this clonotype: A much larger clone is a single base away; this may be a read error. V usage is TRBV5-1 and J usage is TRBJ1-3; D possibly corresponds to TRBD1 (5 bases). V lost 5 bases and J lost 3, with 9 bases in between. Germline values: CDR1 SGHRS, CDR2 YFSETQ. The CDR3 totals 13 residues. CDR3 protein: CASRPGNGNTIYF. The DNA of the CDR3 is TGCGCCAGCAGGCCAGGGAATGGAAACACCATATATTTT.

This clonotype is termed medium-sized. The CDR3 reads CASKEGSSYEQYF. The CDR3 nucleotides read TGTGCCAGCAAAGAGGGGAGCTCCTACGAGCAGTACTTC. The chain recombines TRBV6-1 with TRBJ2-7, with D perhaps matching TRBD1 or TRBD2 (5 bases each). The CDR3 loop spans 13 amino acids. The ends were cut back, 7 bases at V and 0 bases at J, with 10 bases in the middle. Looked up from germline, CDR1 is MNHNS and CDR2 is SASEGT.

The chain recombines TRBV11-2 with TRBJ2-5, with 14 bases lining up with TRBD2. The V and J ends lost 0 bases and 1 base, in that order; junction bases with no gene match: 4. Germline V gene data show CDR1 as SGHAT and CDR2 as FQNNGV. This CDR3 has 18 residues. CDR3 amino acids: CASSLDGTSGSGQETQYF. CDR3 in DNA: TGTGCCAGCAGCTTAGACGGGACTAGCGGGAGCGGCCAAGAGACCCAGTACTTC.

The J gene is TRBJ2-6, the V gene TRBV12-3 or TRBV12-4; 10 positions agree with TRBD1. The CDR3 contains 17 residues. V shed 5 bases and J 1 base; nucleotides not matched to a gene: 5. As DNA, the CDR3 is TGTGCCAGCAGTCCGGACAGGGGGAAGTCTGGGGCCAACGTCCTGACTTTC. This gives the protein CASSPDRGKSGANVLTF.

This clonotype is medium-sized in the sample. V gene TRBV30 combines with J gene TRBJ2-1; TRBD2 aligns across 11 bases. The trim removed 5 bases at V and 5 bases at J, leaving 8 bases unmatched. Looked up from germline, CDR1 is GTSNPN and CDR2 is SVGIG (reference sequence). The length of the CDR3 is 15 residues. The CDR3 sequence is CAWDGVAGGNNEQFF. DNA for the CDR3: TGTGCCTGGGACGGCGTAGCGGGAGGGAACAATGAGCAGTTCTTC.

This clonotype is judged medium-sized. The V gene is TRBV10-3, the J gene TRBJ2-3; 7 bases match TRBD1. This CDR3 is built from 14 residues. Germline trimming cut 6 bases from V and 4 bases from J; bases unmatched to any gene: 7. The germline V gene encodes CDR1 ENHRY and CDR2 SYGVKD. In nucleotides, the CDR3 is TGTGCCATCAGACCCAGACAGGGCGCAGATACGCAGTATTTT. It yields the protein CAIRPRQGADTQYF.

The CDR3 loop is CASSGRGTATNEKLFF. The CDR3 DNA sequence: TGTGCCAGCAGTGGCCGGGGTACAGCCACTAATGAAAAACTGTTTTTT. The chain joins TRBV6-5 to TRBJ1-4, with unresolved D. This CDR3 spans 16 amino acids. With 5 bases removed from V and 2 bases from J, the gap between germline ends came to 15 bases. The germline CDR1 and CDR2 sequences are MNHEY and SVGAGI.

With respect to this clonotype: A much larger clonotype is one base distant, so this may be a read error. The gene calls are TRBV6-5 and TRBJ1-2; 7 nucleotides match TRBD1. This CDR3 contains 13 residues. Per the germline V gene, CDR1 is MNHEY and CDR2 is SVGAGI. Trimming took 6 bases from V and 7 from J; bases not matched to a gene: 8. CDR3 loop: CASRNTPGGGYTF. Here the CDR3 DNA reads TGTGCCAGCAGAAACACTCCAGGGGGTGGCTACACCTTC.

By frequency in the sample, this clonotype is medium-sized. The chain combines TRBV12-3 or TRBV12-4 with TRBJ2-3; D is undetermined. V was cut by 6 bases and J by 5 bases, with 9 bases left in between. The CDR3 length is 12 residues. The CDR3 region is CASSQVEDTQYF. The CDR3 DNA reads TGTGCCAGCAGCCAAGTTGAAGATACGCAGTATTTT.

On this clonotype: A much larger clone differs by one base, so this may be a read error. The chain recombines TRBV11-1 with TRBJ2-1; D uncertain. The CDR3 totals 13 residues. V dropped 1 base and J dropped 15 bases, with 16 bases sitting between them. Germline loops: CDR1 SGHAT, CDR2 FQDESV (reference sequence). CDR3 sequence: CASSLDGVTAAFF. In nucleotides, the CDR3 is TGTGCCAGCAGCTTAGATGGGGTTACAGCCGCGTTCTTC.

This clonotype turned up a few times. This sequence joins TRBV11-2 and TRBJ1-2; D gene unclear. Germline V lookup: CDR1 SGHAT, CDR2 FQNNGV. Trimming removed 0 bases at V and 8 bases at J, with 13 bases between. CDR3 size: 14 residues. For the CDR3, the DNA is TGTGCCAGCAGCTTAGAGCCGGGAGGGTGGGGCTACACCTTC. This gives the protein CASSLEPGGWGYTF.

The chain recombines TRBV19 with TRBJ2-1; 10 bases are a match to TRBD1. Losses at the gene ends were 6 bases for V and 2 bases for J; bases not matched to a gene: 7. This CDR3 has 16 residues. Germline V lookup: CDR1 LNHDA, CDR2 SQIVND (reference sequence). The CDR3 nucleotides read TGTGCCAGTAGAGCCGGGACAGGGGACCCCTACAATGAGCAGTTCTTC. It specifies CASRAGTGDPYNEQFF.

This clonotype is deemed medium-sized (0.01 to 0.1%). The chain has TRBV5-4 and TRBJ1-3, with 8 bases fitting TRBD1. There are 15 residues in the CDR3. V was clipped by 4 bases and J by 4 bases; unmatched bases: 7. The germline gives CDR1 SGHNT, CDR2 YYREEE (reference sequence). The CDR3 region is CASSLVGDRGNTIYF. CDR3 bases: TGTGCCAGCAGCCTTGTCGGGGACAGGGGAAACACCATATATTTT.

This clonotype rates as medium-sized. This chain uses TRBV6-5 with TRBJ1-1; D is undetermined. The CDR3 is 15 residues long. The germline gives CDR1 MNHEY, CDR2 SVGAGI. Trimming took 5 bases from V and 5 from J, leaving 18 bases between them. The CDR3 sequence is CASSLTTETRTEAFF. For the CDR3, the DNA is TGTGCCAGCAGTCTGACGACGGAAACGCGAACTGAAGCTTTCTTT.

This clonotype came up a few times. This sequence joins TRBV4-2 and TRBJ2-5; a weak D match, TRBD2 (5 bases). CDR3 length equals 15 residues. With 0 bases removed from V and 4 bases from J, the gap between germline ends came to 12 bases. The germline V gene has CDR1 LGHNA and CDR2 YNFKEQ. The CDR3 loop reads CASSQEPNRGETQYF. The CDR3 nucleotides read TGTGCCAGCAGCCAAGAGCCGAACCGGGGAGAGACCCAGTACTTC.

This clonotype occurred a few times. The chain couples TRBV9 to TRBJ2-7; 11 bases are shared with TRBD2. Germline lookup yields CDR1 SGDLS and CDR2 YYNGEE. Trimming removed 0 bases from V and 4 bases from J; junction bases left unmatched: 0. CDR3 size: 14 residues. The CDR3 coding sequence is TGTGCCAGCAGCGTAGGGACTAGCGGGTACGAGCAGTACTTC. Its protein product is CASSVGTSGYEQYF.

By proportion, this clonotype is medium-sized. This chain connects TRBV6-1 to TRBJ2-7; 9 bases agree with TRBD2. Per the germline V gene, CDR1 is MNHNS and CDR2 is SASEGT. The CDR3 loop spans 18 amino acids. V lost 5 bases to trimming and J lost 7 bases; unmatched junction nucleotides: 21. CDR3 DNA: TGTGCCAGCAGTCCGCTGCGAGCTAGCGGGACCAGGGTTACAGAGCAGTACGTC. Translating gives CASSPLRASGTRVTEQYV.

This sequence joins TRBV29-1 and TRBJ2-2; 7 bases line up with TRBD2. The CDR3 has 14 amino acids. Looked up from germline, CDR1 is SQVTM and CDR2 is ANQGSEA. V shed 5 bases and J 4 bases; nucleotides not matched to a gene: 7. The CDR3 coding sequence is TGCAGCGTTCCCGGGGAGGGCTCCACCGGGGAGCTGTTTTTT. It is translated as CSVPGEGSTGELFF.

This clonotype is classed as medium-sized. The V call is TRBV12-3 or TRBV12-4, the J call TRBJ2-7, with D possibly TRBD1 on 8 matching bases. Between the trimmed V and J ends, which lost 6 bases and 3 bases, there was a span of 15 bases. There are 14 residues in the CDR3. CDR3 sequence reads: CASRNRGRGYEQYF. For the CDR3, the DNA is TGTGCCAGCAGGAACAGGGGGAGGGGCTACGAGCAGTACTTC.

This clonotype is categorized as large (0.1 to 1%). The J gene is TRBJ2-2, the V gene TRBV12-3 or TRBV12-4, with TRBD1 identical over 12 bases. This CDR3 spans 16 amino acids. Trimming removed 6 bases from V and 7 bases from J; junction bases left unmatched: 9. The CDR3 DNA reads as TGTGCCAGCAGAAATACCGGGACAGGGGGCGGCGGGGAGCTGTTTTTT. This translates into CASRNTGTGGGGELFF.

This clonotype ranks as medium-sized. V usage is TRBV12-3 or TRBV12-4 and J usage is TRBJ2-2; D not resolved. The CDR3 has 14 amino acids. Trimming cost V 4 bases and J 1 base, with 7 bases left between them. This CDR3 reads CASSSPKNTGELFF. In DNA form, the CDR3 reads TGTGCCAGCAGTTCCCCAAAGAACACCGGGGAGCTGTTTTTT.

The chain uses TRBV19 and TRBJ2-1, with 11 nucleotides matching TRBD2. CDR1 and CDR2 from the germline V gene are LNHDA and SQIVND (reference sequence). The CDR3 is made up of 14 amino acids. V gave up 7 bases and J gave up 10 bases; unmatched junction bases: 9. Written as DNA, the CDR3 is TGTGCCAGTACGCGCGTACTAGCGGGAGTGGAGCAGTTCTTC. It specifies CASTRVLAGVEQFF.

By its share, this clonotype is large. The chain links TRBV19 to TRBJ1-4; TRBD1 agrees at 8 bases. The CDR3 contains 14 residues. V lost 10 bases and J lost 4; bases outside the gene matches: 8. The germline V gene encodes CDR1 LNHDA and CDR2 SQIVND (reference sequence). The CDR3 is CATRRDRRNEKLFF. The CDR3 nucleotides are TGTGCCACCCGCAGGGACAGGCGTAATGAAAAACTGTTTTTT. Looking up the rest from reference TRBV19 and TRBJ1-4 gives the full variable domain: DGGITQSPKYLFRKEGQNVTLSCEQNLNHDAMYWYRQDPGQGLRLIYYSQIVNDFQKGDIAEGYSVSREKKESFPLTVTSAQKNPTAFYLCATRRDRRNEKLFFGSGTQLSVL.

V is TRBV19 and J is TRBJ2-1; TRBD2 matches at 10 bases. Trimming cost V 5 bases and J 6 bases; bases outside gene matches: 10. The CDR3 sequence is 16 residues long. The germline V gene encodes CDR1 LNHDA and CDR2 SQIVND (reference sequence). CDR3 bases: TGTGCCAGTAGTTCCCGGGGGTCTAGCGGGAGCAATGAGCAGTTCTTC. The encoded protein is CASSSRGSSGSNEQFF.

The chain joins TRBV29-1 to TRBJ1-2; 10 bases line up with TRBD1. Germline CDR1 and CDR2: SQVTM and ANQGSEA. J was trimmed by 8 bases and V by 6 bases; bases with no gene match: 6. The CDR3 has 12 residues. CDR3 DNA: TGCAGCGTGGGGGGGACAGGGGAGGGCTACACCTTC. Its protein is CSVGGTGEGYTF.

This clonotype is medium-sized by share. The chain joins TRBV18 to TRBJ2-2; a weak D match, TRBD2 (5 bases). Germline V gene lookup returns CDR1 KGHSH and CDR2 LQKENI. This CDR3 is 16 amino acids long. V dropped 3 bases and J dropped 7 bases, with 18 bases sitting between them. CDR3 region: CASSPFGRSGGGELFF. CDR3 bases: TGTGCCAGCTCACCCTTCGGGCGGTCAGGAGGCGGGGAGCTGTTTTTT.

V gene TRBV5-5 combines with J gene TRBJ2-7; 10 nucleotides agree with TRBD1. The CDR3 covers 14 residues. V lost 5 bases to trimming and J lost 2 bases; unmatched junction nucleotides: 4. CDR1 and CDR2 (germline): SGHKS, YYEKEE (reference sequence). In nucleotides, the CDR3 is TGTGCCAGCAGAATCGGACAGGGGGCCTACGAGCAGTACGTC. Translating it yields CASRIGQGAYEQYV.

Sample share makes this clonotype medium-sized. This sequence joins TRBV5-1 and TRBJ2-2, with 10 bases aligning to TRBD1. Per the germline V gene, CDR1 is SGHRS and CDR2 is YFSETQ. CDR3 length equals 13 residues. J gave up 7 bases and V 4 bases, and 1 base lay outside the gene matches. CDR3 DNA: TGCGCCAGCAGCGACAGGGGGCGCGGGGAGCTGTTTTTT. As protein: CASSDRGRGELFF.

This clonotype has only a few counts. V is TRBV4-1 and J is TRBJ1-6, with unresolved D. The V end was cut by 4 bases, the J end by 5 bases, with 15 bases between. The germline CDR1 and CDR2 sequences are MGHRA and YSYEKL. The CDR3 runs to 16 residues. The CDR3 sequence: CASSLRGVADNSPLHF. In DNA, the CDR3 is TGCGCCAGCAGCCTCCGGGGAGTGGCCGATAATTCACCCCTCCACTTT.